The rows below give T cell receptor beta chains drawn from one sample of a study of CD4 T cells in relation to SARS-CoV-2 and coronaviruses. Only in-frame clones appear in the TCRdb table, and some are missing; sequencing was by immunoSEQ multiplex PCR. Among around 16,000 clones listed, around four fifths were seen once. The antigens of these receptors remain unknown. The sequenced sample consisted of CD4+ T cells from PBMCs, cultured in vitro. These receptors all come from a human donor in good health. Each CDR3 is given with its conserved first and last residue. Each record gives: J gene, clone size, D gene, V gene, CDR3 protein, CDR3 DNA. D genes are given only for firm matches. Clone size is stated in some rows and not others, as once, few, many or a class when expanded.

TRBJ2-4 - - TRBV10-2 CASRIGGAKNIQYF TGCGCCAGCAGAATTGGGGGAGCCAAAAACATTCAGTACTTC
TRBJ2-7 - - TRBV19 CASSTQDSTYEQYF TGTGCCAGTAGTACACAGGACAGTACCTACGAGCAGTACTTC
TRBJ1-2 few - TRBV10-2 CASSESASTYGYTF TGCGCCAGCAGTGAGTCTGCCAGTACCTATGGCTACACCTTC
TRBJ1-2 - - TRBV19 CASTYNGDGYGYTF TGTGCCAGTACGTACAACGGGGACGGCTATGGCTACACCTTC
TRBJ2-5 - - TRBV7-7 CASSHLGETQYF TGTGCCAGCAGCCACCTTGGAGAGACCCAGTACTTC
TRBJ2-2 - TRBD1 TRBV5-1 CASRGTGATGELFF TGCGCCAGCAGGGGGACAGGGGCCACCGGGGAGCTGTTTTTT
TRBJ1-4 few - TRBV7-9 CASSLNEKLFF TGTGCCAGCAGCCTAAATGAAAAACTGTTTTTT
TRBJ2-3 few TRBD2 TRBV5-1 CASSGATSGSTDTQYF TGCGCCAGCAGCGGAGCGACTAGCGGGAGCACAGATACGCAGTATTTT
TRBJ2-3 - TRBD2 TRBV24-1 CATSDPYQTSGPSTDTQYF TGTGCCACCAGTGATCCTTACCAAACTAGCGGCCCAAGCACAGATACGCAGTATTTT
TRBJ2-1 - TRBD1 TRBV7-9 CASSLAQGPYDEQFF TGTGCCAGCAGCTTAGCACAGGGGCCCTATGATGAGCAGTTCTTC
TRBJ1-4 - - TRBV10-2 CASSESRTVSNEKLFF TGCGCCAGCAGTGAGTCAAGGACAGTTTCTAATGAAAAACTGTTTTTT
TRBJ1-1 - - TRBV6-5 CASSPNPGHEAFF TGTGCCAGCAGTCCCAACCCGGGACACGAAGCTTTCTTT
TRBJ2-7 few - TRBV28 CASRAGYEQYF TGTGCCAGCCGGGCGGGCTACGAGCAGTACTTC
TRBJ1-6 - TRBD1 TRBV5-1 CASSLAGTGASDSPLHF TGCGCCAGCAGCTTGGCCGGGACAGGGGCTTCGGATTCACCCCTCCACTTT
TRBJ2-5 - - TRBV5-4 CASSLGPTQETQYF TGTGCCAGCAGCCTGGGACCGACCCAAGAGACCCAGTACTTC
TRBJ1-6 - TRBD1 TRBV6-6 CASSYGRGRGSPLHF TGTGCCAGCAGTTACGGCAGGGGGCGGGGATCACCCCTCCACTTT
TRBJ1-1 few - TRBV6-1 CASSEARTENTEAFF TGTGCCAGCAGTGAAGCAAGGACAGAAAACACTGAAGCTTTCTTT
TRBJ1-1 - - TRBV19 CASSNRELENTEAFF TGTGCCAGTAGCAACAGAGAACTCGAGAACACTGAAGCTTTCTTT
TRBJ2-2 - TRBD2 TRBV6-2/TRBV6-3 CASSTGTSGSIGELFF TGTGCCAGCAGTACGGGGACTAGCGGGAGTATCGGGGAGCTGTTTTTT
TRBJ2-1 - - TRBV10-3 CATGTRVEGGNEQFF TGTGCCACCGGTACCAGGGTCGAAGGCGGTAATGAGCAGTTCTTC
TRBJ1-4 once - TRBV30 CAQKGRLNEKLFF TGTGCCCAGAAGGGACGGCTTAATGAAAAACTGTTTTTT
TRBJ2-5 - TRBD2 TRBV28 CASSAILAGGPETQYF TGTGCCAGCAGTGCAATCCTAGCGGGAGGGCCAGAGACCCAGTACTTC
TRBJ2-3 - TRBD1 TRBV29-1 CSEYGSDRGTQYF TGCAGCGAGTATGGATCCGACAGGGGTACGCAGTATTTT
TRBJ1-6 - - TRBV27 CASNRGRLDHSPLHF TGTGCCAGCAATCGCGGGCGGCTAGACCATTCACCCCTCCACTTT
TRBJ2-5 - - TRBV19 CASSYPGSGTQYF TGTGCCAGTAGTTACCCGGGGAGCGGGACCCAGTACTTC
TRBJ2-3 - TRBD1 TRBV27 CASRGTGGRTDTQYF TGTGCCAGCAGGGGGACAGGGGGTCGCACAGATACGCAGTATTTT
TRBJ2-3 - TRBD2 TRBV10-1 CASSRTSGNTDTQYF TGCGCCAGCAGTCGGACTAGCGGGAACACAGATACGCAGTATTTT
TRBJ2-7 - - TRBV24-1 CATQAEQSYEQYF TGTGCCACCCAGGCAGAACAATCCTACGAGCAGTACTTC
TRBJ1-2 - TRBD1 TRBV10-3 CAITPFITGGGYTF TGTGCCATTACACCCTTTATAACAGGGGGAGGCTACACCTTC
TRBJ2-5 - - TRBV7-6 CASSRTGYGAETQYF TGTGCCAGCAGCAGGACTGGCTATGGGGCGGAGACCCAGTACTTC
TRBJ2-7 medium-sized - TRBV30 CAWSPTWMAGEQYF TGTGCCTGGAGTCCGACCTGGATGGCGGGGGAGCAGTACTTC
TRBJ1-4 - - TRBV20-1 CSASNEKLFF TGCAGTGCCTCAAATGAAAAACTGTTTTTT
TRBJ2-5 - - TRBV5-1 CASSSGPFLQETQYF TGCGCCAGCAGCTCCGGACCATTCCTTCAAGAGACCCAGTACTTC
TRBJ1-5 few - TRBV19 CASSIPNVPPQHF TGTGCCAGTAGTATCCCGAACGTTCCGCCCCAGCATTTT
TRBJ1-5 - - TRBV3-1/TRBV3-2 CASSQDGRGDNQPQHF TGTGCCAGCAGCCAAGATGGCAGGGGTGACAATCAGCCCCAGCATTTT
TRBJ2-7 - TRBD2 TRBV30 CAWSVGLAESSYEQYF TGTGCCTGGAGTGTGGGACTAGCCGAGAGCTCCTACGAGCAGTACTTC
TRBJ1-4 - - TRBV2 CASRATATNEKLFF TGTGCCAGCAGGGCGACAGCTACTAATGAAAAACTGTTTTTT
TRBJ2-7 - - TRBV2 CASGGRDEGEQYF TGTGCCAGCGGGGGGCGAGACGAAGGCGAGCAGTACTTC
TRBJ2-2 once - TRBV20-1 CSARVAGELFF TGCAGTGCTAGAGTGGCCGGGGAGCTGTTTTTT
TRBJ2-7 - TRBD2 TRBV19 CASSMGREAGVSYF TGTGCCAGTAGTATGGGAAGAGAGGCGGGAGTCTCGTACTTC